This T cell receptor (beta chain) was observed in a study of PD-1 blockade in classical Hodgkin lymphoma. No patient escaped relapse after autologous stem cell transplantation, and brentuximab vedotin exposure varied. Details on this clone: Antigen specificity is unknown.

Study outcomes and limitations: When nivolumab was started under 1 year after ASCT, patients were excluded.

The CDR3 contains 14 residues. The assay was immunoSEQ multiplex PCR, and TCRdb's table has in-frame clones only and misses some. The data contain over 15,000 clones, approximately 60% of them singletons. The receptor's source is a human donor with classical Hodgkin lymphoma. The chain links TRBV21-1 to TRBJ2-1. TRBV21-1 constitutes a pseudogene. The sample was peripheral blood mononuclear cells (PBMCs), taken before the second cycle of nivolumab. The CDR3 reads CASSKGVVPNEQFF. The CDR3 region has the DNA TGTGCCAGCAGCAAAGGGGTGGTCCCCAATGAGCAGTTCTTC.